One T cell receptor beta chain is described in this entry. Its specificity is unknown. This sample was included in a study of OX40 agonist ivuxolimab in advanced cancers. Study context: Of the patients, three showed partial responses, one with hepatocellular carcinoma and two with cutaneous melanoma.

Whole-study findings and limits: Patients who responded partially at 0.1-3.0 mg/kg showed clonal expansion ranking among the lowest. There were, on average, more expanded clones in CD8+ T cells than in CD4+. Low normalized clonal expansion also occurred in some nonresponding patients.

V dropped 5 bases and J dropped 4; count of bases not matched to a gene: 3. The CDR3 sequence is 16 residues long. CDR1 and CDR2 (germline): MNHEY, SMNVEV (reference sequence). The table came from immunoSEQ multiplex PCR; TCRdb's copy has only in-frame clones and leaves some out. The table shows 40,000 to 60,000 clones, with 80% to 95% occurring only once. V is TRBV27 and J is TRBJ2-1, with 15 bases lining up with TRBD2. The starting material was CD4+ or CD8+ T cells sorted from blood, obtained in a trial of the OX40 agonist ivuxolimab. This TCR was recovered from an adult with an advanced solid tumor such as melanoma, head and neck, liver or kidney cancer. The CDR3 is CASSQGTSGRYNEQFF. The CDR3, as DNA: TGTGCCAGCAGTCAAGGGACTAGCGGGAGGTACAATGAGCAGTTCTTC.